One sample yielded the 2 T cell receptor beta chains listed below, sequenced in a study of T cell responses to AZD1222 COVID-19 vaccine. Method: immunoSEQ multiplex PCR; TCRdb's copy keeps in-frame clones and lacks some. The repertoire holds approximately 120,000 clones, with 88% as singletons. This material consisted of peripheral blood, taken on day 0 of AZD1222 vaccination. The source is an adult in good health.

V usage is TRBV10-3 and J usage is TRBJ1-5; D is undetermined. The ends were cut back, 6 bases at V and 5 bases at J, with 11 bases in the middle. Germline V gives CDR1 ENHRY, CDR2 SYGVKD. The CDR3 is 13 residues long. DNA for the CDR3: TGTGCCATCAGCCAAGAGGTGTATCAGCCCCAGCATTTT. Amino acids: CAISQEVYQPQHF.

As concerns this clone: Other nucleotide sequences from this sample produce the same CDR3. V gene TRBV7-9 combines with J gene TRBJ1-2; D unclear. The CDR3 is 12 residues long. The ends were cut back, 2 bases at V and 8 bases at J, with 9 bases in the middle. From germline, CDR1 is SEHNR and CDR2 FQNEAQ (reference sequence). The CDR3 DNA follows: TGTGCCAGCAGCTTATTGGCGGGAGGCTACACCTTC. Its protein is CASSLLAGGYTF.